The 11 T cell receptor beta chains below were found in one sample sequenced in a study of beta chain features in type 1 diabetes. Reverse transcription of all isolated RNA meant that expressed TCRB transcripts were sequenced. Method: immunoSEQ multiplex PCR; TCRdb's copy keeps in-frame clones and lacks some. Here the sample spans fewer than 250,000 clones, 9.6% being singletons. The sample comprised naive CD4+ T cells from blood. The receptors derive from a woman in her late teens or twenties in good health.

J is TRBJ1-5 and V is TRBV7-6; perhaps TRBD1 as D (5 bases). V lost 1 base to trimming and J lost 0 bases, with 10 bases between them. The CDR3 spans 16 residues. In germline, CDR1 is SGHVS, CDR2 FNYEAQ. CDR3 sequence: CASSLGARDSNQPQHF. For the CDR3, the DNA is TGTGCCAGCAGCTTAGGGGCCAGGGATAGCAATCAGCCCCAGCATTTT.

This clone was counted a few times. V is TRBV2 and J is TRBJ1-1; D is unclear. This CDR3 spans 13 amino acids. The germline CDR1 and CDR2 sequences are SNHLY and FYNNEI. The germline V and J ends were trimmed by 0 bases and 4 bases, with 6 bases remaining between them. In nucleotides, the CDR3 is TGTGCCAGCAGTGAAGCTGGGCCCACTGAAGCTTTCTTT. As protein: CASSEAGPTEAFF.

There are a few counts of this clone. The chain has TRBV6-5 and TRBJ2-5; D is undetermined. Germline V gene data show CDR1 as MNHEY and CDR2 as SVGAGI. Trimming took 5 bases from V and 5 from J, leaving 6 bases between them. This CDR3 has 11 amino acids. CDR3 amino acids: CASSEAETQYF. The CDR3 nucleotides are TGTGCCAGCAGTGAAGCGGAGACCCAGTACTTC.

This clone was counted only a few times. The rearrangement links TRBV6-5 to TRBJ2-3; maybe TRBD2 (6 bases). Trimming removed 6 bases at V and 6 bases at J, with 16 bases between. Germline values: CDR1 MNHEY, CDR2 SVGAGI. This CDR3 is 14 amino acids long. The CDR3 DNA sequence: TGTGCCAGCAGGACTAGTACTAGTGTGGATACGCAGTATTTT. Translating it yields CASRTSTSVDTQYF.

This sequence joins TRBV5-1 and TRBJ1-4; 9 bases are a match to TRBD1. In germline, CDR1 is SGHRS, CDR2 YFSETQ. This CDR3 comprises 16 residues. Unmatched junction bases numbered 11, after V lost 7 bases and J lost 4 bases. As DNA, the CDR3 is TGCGCCAGCGAGGGGGACAGGGCTAAGGATAATGAAAAACTGTTTTTT. It is translated as CASEGDRAKDNEKLFF.

This clone was observed a handful of times. The CDR3: CASSLRPSRSEQFF. In nucleotides, the CDR3 is TGCGCCAGCAGCTTGAGGCCTAGCCGCAGTGAGCAGTTCTTC. The rearrangement links TRBV5-1 to TRBJ2-1, with D tentatively TRBD2 (5 bases). With 1 base removed from V and 9 bases from J, the gap between germline ends came to 14 bases. CDR1 and CDR2 from the germline V gene are SGHRS and YFSETQ. The CDR3 runs to 14 residues.

This CDR3 is CASSETRDRGQGYTEAFF. CDR3 DNA: TGTGCCAGCAGCGAAACCCGGGACAGGGGCCAAGGGTACACTGAAGCTTTCTTT. The chain recombines TRBV28 with TRBJ1-1, with 10 nucleotides matching TRBD1. Germline loops: CDR1 MDHEN, CDR2 SYDVKM. Trimming removed 6 bases from V and 3 bases from J; junction bases left unmatched: 16. The CDR3 is 18 residues long.

This clone was detected only a few times. The genes are TRBV14 and TRBJ2-1, with D maybe TRBD2 (5 bases). V lost 0 bases, J lost 0 bases, and 15 bases lay in between. From germline, CDR1 is SGHDN and CDR2 FVKESK. The CDR3 consists of 18 residues. The CDR3 bases are TGTGCCAGCAGCCAAGATAGGAGCGGCAGGAGCTCCTACAATGAGCAGTTCTTC. Residues: CASSQDRSGRSSYNEQFF.

The table lists this clone with a few counts. This sequence joins TRBV4-2 and TRBJ2-3; 8 bases are shared with TRBD2. This CDR3 comprises 17 residues. Unmatched junction bases numbered 7, after V lost 0 bases and J lost 2 bases. Germline values: CDR1 LGHNA, CDR2 YNFKEQ. The CDR3, as DNA: TGTGCCAGCAGCCAAGAATCCGGGGGGGGCCTCACAGATACGCAGTATTTT. Amino acid sequence: CASSQESGGGLTDTQYF.

At least ten counts were recorded for this clone. The V gene is TRBV7-9, the J gene TRBJ1-6; D remains unclear. The CDR3 is 12 residues long. Trimming removed 4 bases from V and 10 bases from J, with 8 bases in between. Germline CDR1 SEHNR, CDR2 FQNEAQ (reference sequence). The CDR3 DNA sequence: TGTGCCAGCAGCTATACGGGGTCACCCCTCCACTTT. Protein sequence: CASSYTGSPLHF.

The chain couples TRBV10-3 to TRBJ2-5; 11 bases agree with TRBD2. The CDR3 covers 16 residues. V trimming: 0 bases; J trimming: 0 bases; junction bases outside the gene matches: 0. From germline, CDR1 is ENHRY and CDR2 SYGVKD. The CDR3 region is CAISESTSGDQETQYF. CDR3 bases: TGTGCCATCAGTGAGTCGACTAGCGGGGACCAAGAGACCCAGTACTTC.